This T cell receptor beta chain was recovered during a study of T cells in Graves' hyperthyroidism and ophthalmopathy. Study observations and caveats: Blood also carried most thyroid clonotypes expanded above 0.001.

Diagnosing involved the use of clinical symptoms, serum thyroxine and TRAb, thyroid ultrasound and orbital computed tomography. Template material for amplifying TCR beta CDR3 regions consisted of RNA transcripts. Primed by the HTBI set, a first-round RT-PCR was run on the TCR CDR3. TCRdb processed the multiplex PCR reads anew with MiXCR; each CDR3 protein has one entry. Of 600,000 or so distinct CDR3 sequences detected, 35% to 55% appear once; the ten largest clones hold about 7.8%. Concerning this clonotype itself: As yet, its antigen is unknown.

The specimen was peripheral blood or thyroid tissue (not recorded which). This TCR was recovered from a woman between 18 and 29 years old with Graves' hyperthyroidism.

The CDR3 sequence is CASKLDRGTGELFF. DNA for the CDR3: TGTGCCAGCAAGCTCGACAGGGGAACCGGGGAGCTGTTTTTT. This rearrangement joins TRBV2 to TRBJ2-2, with TRBD1 identical over 8 bases. The J segment lost 5 bases and the V segment lost 7 bases, leaving 6 bases of the junction unmatched. The germline V gene has CDR1 SNHLY and CDR2 FYNNEI. This CDR3 comprises 14 residues.